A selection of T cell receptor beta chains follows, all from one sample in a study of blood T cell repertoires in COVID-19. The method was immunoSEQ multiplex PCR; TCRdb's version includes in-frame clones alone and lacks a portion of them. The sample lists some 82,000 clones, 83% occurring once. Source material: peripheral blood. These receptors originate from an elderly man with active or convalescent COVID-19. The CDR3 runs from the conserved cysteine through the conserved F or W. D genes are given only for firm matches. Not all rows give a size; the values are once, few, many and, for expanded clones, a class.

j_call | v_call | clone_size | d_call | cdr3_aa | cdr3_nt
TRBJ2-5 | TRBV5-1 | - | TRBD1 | CASSYGQGLETQYF | TGCGCCAGCAGCTACGGACAGGGTCTAGAGACCCAGTACTTC
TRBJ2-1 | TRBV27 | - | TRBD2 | CASSYSIAGGLKNEQFF | TGTGCCAGCAGTTACTCGATTGCGGGAGGGTTAAAGAATGAGCAGTTCTTC
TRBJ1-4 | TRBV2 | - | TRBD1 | CASRWDSDNEKLFF | TGTGCCAGCCGCTGGGACAGTGATAATGAAAAACTGTTTTTT
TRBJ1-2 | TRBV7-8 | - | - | CASSLGRERAYGYTF | TGTGCCAGCAGCTTAGGAAGGGAGAGGGCCTATGGCTACACCTTC
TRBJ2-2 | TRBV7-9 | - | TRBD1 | CASSFRDRGTLTGELFF | TGTGCCAGCAGCTTCCGAGACAGGGGCACCCTCACCGGGGAGCTGTTTTTT
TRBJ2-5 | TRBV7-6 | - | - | CASSLASRGIQETQYF | TGTGCCAGCAGCTTAGCGTCTCGGGGGATCCAAGAGACCCAGTACTTC
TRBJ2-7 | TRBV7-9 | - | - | CASSLLSGGEQYF | TGTGCCAGCAGCTTACTCAGCGGTGGCGAGCAGTACTTC
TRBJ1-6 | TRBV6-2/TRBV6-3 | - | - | CASSWASAGSPLHF | TGTGCCAGCAGTTGGGCCTCGGCGGGCTCACCCCTCCACTTT
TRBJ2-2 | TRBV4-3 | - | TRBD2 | CASSQQSGANTGELFF | TGCGCCAGCAGCCAACAAAGCGGGGCGAACACCGGGGAGCTGTTTTTT
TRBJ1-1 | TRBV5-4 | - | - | CASSSGTHGRTEAFF | TGTGCCAGCAGCTCCGGGACTCATGGAAGGACTGAAGCTTTCTTT
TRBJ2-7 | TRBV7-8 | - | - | CASSLAGAGREQYF | TGTGCCAGCAGCTTAGCGGGGGCAGGGCGGGAGCAGTACTTC
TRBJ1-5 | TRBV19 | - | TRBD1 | CASKAGTVSNQPQHF | TGTGCCAGTAAAGCCGGGACAGTAAGCAATCAGCCCCAGCATTTT
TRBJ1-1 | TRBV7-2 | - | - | CASSLPGFTEAFF | TGTGCCAGCAGCTTACCGGGATTCACTGAAGCTTTCTTT
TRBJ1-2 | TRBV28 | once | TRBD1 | CASKQGAPDYGYTF | TGTGCCAGTAAGCAGGGGGCGCCGGACTATGGCTACACCTTC
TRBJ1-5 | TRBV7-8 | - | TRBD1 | CASSLSGGNQPQHF | TGTGCCAGCAGCCTTTCAGGGGGGAATCAGCCCCAGCATTTT
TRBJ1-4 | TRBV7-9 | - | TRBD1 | CASSLGRTGSNEKLFF | TGTGCCAGCAGCCTCGGCCGGACAGGGAGTAATGAAAAACTGTTTTTT
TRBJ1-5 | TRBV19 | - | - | CASSPPRVNQPQHF | TGTGCCAGTAGCCCCCCCAGGGTCAATCAGCCCCAGCATTTT
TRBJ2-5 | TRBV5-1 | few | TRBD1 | CASSVGQYQETQYF | TGCGCCAGCAGCGTGGGACAGTACCAAGAGACCCAGTACTTC
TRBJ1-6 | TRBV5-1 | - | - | CASSKEAESNSPLHF | TGCGCCAGCAGCAAGGAGGCAGAATCTAATTCACCCCTCCACTTT
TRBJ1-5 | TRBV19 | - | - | CASTQAGRFNQPQHF | TGTGCCAGTACCCAAGCAGGGCGGTTCAATCAGCCCCAGCATTTT
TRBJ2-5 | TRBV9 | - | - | CASSVVGVGYQETQYF | TGTGCCAGCAGCGTAGTAGGGGTAGGGTACCAAGAGACCCAGTACTTC
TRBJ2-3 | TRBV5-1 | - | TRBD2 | CASSFARLATSTDTQYF | TGCGCCAGCAGCTTCGCTCGACTAGCCACTAGCACAGATACGCAGTATTTT
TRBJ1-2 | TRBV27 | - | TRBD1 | CASSPRQGNYGYTF | TGTGCCAGCAGTCCGCGACAGGGCAACTATGGCTACACCTTC
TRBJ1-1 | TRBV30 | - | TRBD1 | CAWSFGTAAFF | TGTGCCTGGAGTTTCGGGACAGCAGCTTTCTTT
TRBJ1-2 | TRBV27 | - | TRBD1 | CASSYRDRNGGGYTF | TGTGCCAGCAGTTATAGGGACAGGAACGGAGGGGGCTACACCTTC
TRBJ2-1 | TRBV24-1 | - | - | CATSDFMTSSYNEQFF | TGTGCCACCAGTGATTTCATGACTTCCTCCTACAATGAGCAGTTCTTC
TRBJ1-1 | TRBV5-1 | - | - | CASSLDRATEAFF | TGCGCCAGCAGCTTGGACAGGGCCACTGAAGCTTTCTTT
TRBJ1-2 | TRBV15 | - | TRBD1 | CATSRGGQNHGYTF | TGTGCCACCAGCAGAGGGGGACAGAACCATGGCTACACCTTC
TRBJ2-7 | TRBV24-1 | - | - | CATSDPSPPYEQYF | TGTGCCACCAGTGACCCTAGTCCTCCCTACGAGCAGTACTTC
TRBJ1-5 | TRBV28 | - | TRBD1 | CASSLDRGNQPQHF | TGTGCCAGCAGCCTGGACAGGGGCAATCAGCCCCAGCATTTT
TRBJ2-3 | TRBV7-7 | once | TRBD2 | CASSFIAGSTDTQYF | TGTGCTAGCAGTTTTATAGCGGGTTCGACAGATACGCAGTATTTT
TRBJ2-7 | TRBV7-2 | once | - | CASSATPTYEQYF | TGTGCCAGCAGCGCGACTCCCACCTACGAGCAGTACTTC
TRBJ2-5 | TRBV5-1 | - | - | CASSLEGMETQYF | TGCGCCAGCAGCTTGGAGGGGATGGAGACCCAGTACTTC
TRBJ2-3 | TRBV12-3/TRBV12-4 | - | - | CASKADFDTQYF | TGTGCCAGCAAAGCGGACTTCGATACGCAGTATTTT
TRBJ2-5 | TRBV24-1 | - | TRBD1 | CATRRTGQETQYF | TGTGCCACCAGGAGGACAGGCCAAGAGACCCAGTACTTC